One sample yielded the 18 T cell receptor beta chains listed below, sequenced in a study of OX40 agonist ivuxolimab in advanced cancers. This table comes from immunoSEQ multiplex PCR, and its TCRdb copy is limited to in-frame clones, with some not included. The repertoire holds some 16,000 clones, less than 90% seen once, with around 3.9% in the top ten. The sequencing used CD4+ or CD8+ T cells sorted from blood, collected in a trial of the OX40 agonist ivuxolimab. These receptor sequences come from an adult with an advanced solid tumor such as melanoma, head and neck, liver or kidney cancer.

V usage is TRBV6-4 and J usage is TRBJ2-3, with 8 bases matching TRBD2. Germline V gene data show CDR1 as MRHNA and CDR2 as SNTAGT. V lost 6 bases, J lost 2 bases, and 4 bases stayed unmatched. This CDR3 has 14 residues. The CDR3 sequence: CASRPGLATDTQYF. The CDR3 nucleotides read TGTGCCAGCAGACCCGGACTAGCCACAGATACGCAGTATTTT.

This clone appeared a single time. This chain links TRBV5-4 with TRBJ2-7; D may be TRBD1 or TRBD2 (6 bases each). The germline V gene has CDR1 SGHNT and CDR2 YYREEE (reference sequence). Trimming removed 1 base from V and 4 bases from J, with 15 bases in between. The CDR3 covers 15 residues. CDR3 loop: CASSLPGQGRYEQYF. The CDR3 region has the DNA TGTGCCAGCAGCTTGCCAGGTCAGGGGAGGTACGAGCAGTACTTC.

The chain recombines TRBV4-1 with TRBJ2-3; 13 nucleotides line up with TRBD2. The CDR3 is 16 amino acids. CDR1 and CDR2 from the germline V gene are MGHRA and YSYEKL. V shed 2 bases, J shed 7 bases, and the junction held 6 bases outside the gene matches. CDR3 sequence: CASSQPTSGRGYTQYF. CDR3 coding DNA: TGCGCCAGCAGCCAACCAACTAGCGGGAGGGGATATACGCAGTATTTT.

V is TRBV2 and J is TRBJ2-1; possibly TRBD2 for D (5 bases). Trimming removed 1 base from V and 6 bases from J, with 16 bases in between. CDR1 is SNHLY, CDR2 FYNNEI, per germline. The CDR3 is 16 amino acids. CDR3 DNA sequence: TGTGCCAGCAGTGAAGAGCGGAAAATAGATGGCAATGAGCAGTTCTTC. It yields the protein CASSEERKIDGNEQFF.

The chain combines TRBV28 with TRBJ1-2; 9 positions match TRBD1. The trim removed 1 base at V and 5 bases at J, leaving 5 bases unmatched. This CDR3 contains 15 residues. Per the germline V gene, CDR1 is MDHEN and CDR2 is SYDVKM. The CDR3 region has the DNA TGTGCCAGCAGTTTATCTGGACAGGGGAAGTATGGCTACACCTTC. Translation: CASSLSGQGKYGYTF.

V gene TRBV28 combines with J gene TRBJ2-1; 11 bases are shared with TRBD2. The ends lost 2 bases at V and 10 bases at J; junction bases unmatched: 10. The CDR3 contains 16 residues. Germline-derived CDR1 and CDR2 are MDHEN and SYDVKM. The CDR3 nucleotides read TGTGCCAGCAGTTTAGAGGGACTAGCGGTACTTGGAGAGCAGTTCTTC. As protein: CASSLEGLAVLGEQFF.

V usage is TRBV6-1 and J usage is TRBJ1-5; D uncertain. The CDR3 covers 12 residues. The germline CDR1 and CDR2 sequences are MNHNS and SASEGT. The V and J ends lost 4 bases and 4 bases respectively, with 5 bases between them. The CDR3 spells CASSGLNQPQHF. The CDR3 DNA reads as TGTGCCAGCAGTGGCCTGAATCAGCCCCAGCATTTT.

As to this clone: One end of the junction varies from germline; a read error may be responsible. This sequence joins TRBV12-5 and TRBJ2-2; 8 bases align to TRBD2. CDR1 and CDR2 (germline): LGHNT, FRNRAP. The CDR3 sequence is 18 residues long. CDR3 coding DNA: TGTGCTAGTGGTTTAGTCCGGGAGGGTAGTAAGAGACACCGGGGAGCTGTTTTT. Encoded protein: CASGLVREGSKRHRGAVF.

The chain employs TRBV19 and TRBJ1-4; unclear D gene. The CDR3 has 12 amino acids. Trimming took off 9 bases at V and 6 bases at J, with 11 bases between the two ends. Germline V gene data show CDR1 as LNHDA and CDR2 as SQIVND (reference sequence). The CDR3 region has the DNA TGTGCCAGCTCGACCTGGGATGAAAAACTGTTTTTT. It codes for CASSTWDEKLFF.

This clone was seen a single time. The chain has TRBV7-9 and TRBJ2-7, with D possibly being TRBD1 or TRBD2 (5 bases each). The CDR3 covers 13 residues. CDR1 and CDR2 from the germline V gene are SEHNR and FQNEAQ (reference sequence). V lost 8 bases and J 13 bases, leaving 24 bases between the germline ends. Here the CDR3 reads CASVGQSDGAHYF. In DNA, the CDR3 is TGTGCCAGCGTAGGACAAAGCGACGGGGCGCATTACTTC.

This clone has just one count. J is TRBJ2-1 and V is TRBV5-6, with 7 bases that match TRBD2. Per the germline V gene, CDR1 is SGHDT and CDR2 is YYEEEE. Losses at the gene ends were 3 bases for V and 5 bases for J; bases not matched to a gene: 5. This CDR3 is 14 amino acids long. The CDR3 loop is CASSSPSGHNEQFF. In DNA form, the CDR3 reads TGTGCCAGCAGCTCCCCTAGCGGACACAATGAGCAGTTCTTC.

The genes are TRBV10-3 and TRBJ2-5; 7 bases align to TRBD2. The V gene end was trimmed by 7 bases and the J gene end by 4 bases; junction bases not matched to a gene: 9. Germline loops: CDR1 ENHRY, CDR2 SYGVKD. CDR3 size: 14 residues. CDR3 region: CAINGGGPGETQYF. In nucleotides, the CDR3 is TGTGCCATCAATGGGGGAGGGCCGGGAGAGACCCAGTACTTC.

The chain combines TRBV5-1 with TRBJ2-3; no definite D call. Germline values: CDR1 SGHRS, CDR2 YFSETQ. With 7 bases removed from V and 6 bases from J, the gap between germline ends came to 12 bases. This CDR3 has 12 residues. The CDR3: CASRIGLDTQYF. DNA for the CDR3: TGCGCCAGCCGCATTGGGTTGGATACGCAGTATTTT.

The chain is built from TRBV29-1 and TRBJ2-2; TRBD2 agrees at 7 bases. From germline, CDR1 is SQVTM and CDR2 ANQGSEA. J was trimmed by 6 bases and V by 7 bases; bases with no gene match: 8. This CDR3 spans 13 amino acids. CDR3 amino acids: CSARRLAPGELFF. The CDR3 nucleotides read TGCAGCGCCCGGAGACTAGCTCCCGGGGAGCTGTTTTTT.

The CDR3 region is CAWWGRRTSGARGEQYF. DNA for the CDR3: TGTGCCTGGTGGGGTCGGAGGACTAGCGGGGCCAGAGGGGAGCAGTACTTC. The chain combines TRBV30 with TRBJ2-7, with 12 bases that match TRBD2. The V segment lost 5 bases and the J segment 7 bases; nucleotides outside the gene matches: 18. The CDR3 is 17 amino acids. The germline CDR1 and CDR2 sequences are GTSNPN and SVGIG (reference sequence).

The chain uses TRBV27 and TRBJ2-1; a weak D match, TRBD2 (5 bases). Germline CDR1 reads MNHEY; CDR2 reads SMNVEV (reference sequence). The V and J ends lost 5 bases and 9 bases respectively, with 17 bases between them. CDR3 length: 14 amino acids. Here the CDR3 reads CASSPRTAKGEQFF. DNA of the CDR3: TGTGCCAGCAGTCCCCGGACTGCAAAGGGTGAGCAGTTCTTC.

The chain has TRBV10-2 and TRBJ2-7; the match to TRBD1 covers 9 bases. J was trimmed by 3 bases and V by 6 bases; bases with no gene match: 6. This CDR3 has 14 amino acids. Germline-derived CDR1 and CDR2 are WSHSY and SAAADI. CDR3 nucleotide sequence: TGCGCCAGCAGCCCACAGGGGGCCCTCTACGAGCAGTACTTC. Translated, it gives CASSPQGALYEQYF.

The genes are TRBV6-5 and TRBJ2-2; D call uncertain. The V gene lost 4 bases and the J gene lost 5 bases, with 2 bases spanning the gap. Germline V gene sequence: CDR1 MNHEY, CDR2 SVGAGI. The CDR3 runs to 11 residues. Written as DNA, the CDR3 is TGTGCCAGCAGTTCGACCGGGGAGCTGTTTTTT. It yields the protein CASSSTGELFF.